This record covers a single TCR beta chain. What it recognizes is unknown. TCRdb independently ran MiXCR on the 5' RACE reads; one entry per CDR3 protein. The sample has 1,800,000 or so distinct CDR3 sequences, roughly a third seen once. This CDR3 comprises 10 residues. With 8 bases removed from V and 13 bases from J, the gap between germline ends came to 14 bases. Germline V lookup: CDR1 SGHAT, CDR2 FQNNGV. These data originate in a study of identical twins. Findings and caveats of the study: Interpretation of the results relied on cross-sectional statistical analysis and not on following the same donors.

The source of this sequence is a newborn girl in good health. The material sequenced was cord blood. The chain combines TRBV11-2 with TRBJ2-5; the D is unclear. The CDR3 loop reads CASANRYLYF. The CDR3 nucleotides are TGTGCCAGCGCAAACCGGTACCTGTACTTC.